Following are 6 T cell receptor beta chains from one sample sequenced in a study of blood T cells in healthy people across ages. Sample-barcoded 5' priming and a J-beta primer mix drove a second PCR of roughly 6 to 12 cycles. MiXCR was run by TCRdb on the 5' RACE reads, yielding one entry per CDR3 protein. The sample holds more than 900,000 distinct CDR3 sequences; just under 30% are singletons and the top ten take about 9.4%. Another study also made use of these data, one on T cells of mothers and their children.

Sequenced material: blood. The receptors here all came from a woman in her thirties or forties in good health.

This chain links TRBV15 with TRBJ2-6; perhaps TRBD1 as D (6 bases). Germline V gene lookup returns CDR1 LNHNV and CDR2 YYDKDF (reference sequence). The CDR3 is 15 residues long. V was pared by 5 bases and J by 0 bases, with 8 bases between. CDR3 loop: CATSSRGSGANVLTF. CDR3 bases: TGTGCCACCAGCTCCAGGGGCTCTGGGGCCAACGTCCTGACTTTC. The full variable domain, completed using reference TRBV15 and TRBJ2-6, is DAMVIQNPRYQVTQFGKPVTLSCSQTLNHNVMYWYQQKSSQAPKLLFHYYDKDFNNEADTPDNFQSRRPNTSFCFLDIRSPGLGDTAMYLCATSSRGSGANVLTFGAGSRLTVL.

This clonotype was observed at least ten times. The rearrangement uses TRBV20-1 and TRBJ2-5; D possibly matches TRBD1 or TRBD2 (5 bases each). The CDR3 runs to 15 residues. V shed 5 bases and J shed 7 bases, with 23 bases lying between them. The V gene's germline CDR1 is DFQATT and CDR2 SNEGSKA (reference sequence). The DNA of the CDR3 is TGCAGTGCTGTCCCAGCAGCAGGGCGGGTGGGGACCCAGTACTTC. It codes for CSAVPAAGRVGTQYF.

A word on this clonotype: This may arise from a read error, as a much more abundant clone is one base away. The chain employs TRBV28 and TRBJ2-7; D might be TRBD1 (6 bases). The CDR3 runs to 12 residues. Germline loops: CDR1 MDHEN, CDR2 SYDVKM. The CDR3 loop is CTSLWGRGEQYF. The CDR3 region has the DNA TGTACCAGCCTTTGGGGGCGCGGAGAGCAGTACTTC.

This clonotype occurred many times. The chain links TRBV9 to TRBJ2-7; 7 bases match TRBD1. Losses at the gene ends were 0 bases for V and 2 bases for J; bases not matched to a gene: 5. The CDR3 contains 15 residues. CDR1 and CDR2 (germline): SGDLS, YYNGEE. CDR3 protein: CASSVGSGGTYEQYF. The DNA for the CDR3 is TGTGCCAGCAGCGTAGGGTCAGGGGGAACCTACGAGCAGTACTTC.

The chain has TRBV7-9 and TRBJ1-4, with 9 bases fitting TRBD1. Unmatched junction bases numbered 0, after V lost 1 base and J lost 0 bases. Germline V gene lookup returns CDR1 SEHNR and CDR2 FQNEAQ (reference sequence). The CDR3 is 16 residues long. The CDR3 reads CASSLGTGATNEKLFF. As DNA, the CDR3 is TGTGCCAGCAGCTTAGGGACAGGGGCAACTAATGAAAAACTGTTTTTT.

The chain uses TRBV20-1 and TRBJ2-5; TRBD1 matches 8 bases. CDR3 size: 14 residues. The V gene end was trimmed by 5 bases and the J gene end by 7 bases; junction bases not matched to a gene: 12. Per the germline V gene, CDR1 is DFQATT and CDR2 is SNEGSKA (reference sequence). The CDR3, as DNA: TGCAGTGCTTCCTTAGGACAGGGTGGGGGGACCCAGTACTTC. It codes for CSASLGQGGGTQYF.